The rows below give T cell receptor beta chains drawn from one sample of a study of long-term antiretroviral therapy in people with HIV. The repertoire was sequenced with immunoSEQ multiplex PCR; TCRdb's copy has only in-frame clones and lacks some. The top ten clones hold around a sixth of a sample with 10,000 or so clones, about 81% of them seen once. The sample in question was unsorted PBMCs, obtained 0.7 years after starting antiretroviral therapy. The receptors derive from a man in his forties with HIV. Both conserved end residues are part of each CDR3. A D gene is named only where the DNA matches it firmly. Rows give clone size only sometimes, using once, few, many, or a class for an expanded clone.

d_gene: NA; v_gene: TRBV5-6; j_gene: TRBJ1-5; abundance: NA; CDR3nt: TGTGCCAGCAGCTTGTGGGGGTACGGCAACAATCAGCCCCAGCATTTT; CDR3aa: CASSLWGYGNNQPQHF
d_gene: NA; v_gene: TRBV18; j_gene: TRBJ2-3; abundance: NA; CDR3nt: TGTGCCAGCTCACCAGTTCCGGGAACAGATACGCAGTATTTT; CDR3aa: CASSPVPGTDTQYF
d_gene: NA; v_gene: TRBV18; j_gene: TRBJ2-1; abundance: NA; CDR3nt: TGTGCCAGCTCACATACAGTGGGGGTCGGGAATGAGCAGTTCTTC; CDR3aa: CASSHTVGVGNEQFF
d_gene: TRBD2; v_gene: TRBV7-3; j_gene: TRBJ2-1; abundance: NA; CDR3nt: TGTGCCAGCAGCGCCCTAGCGGGAGGGTTGTTCTTC; CDR3aa: CASSALAGGLFF
d_gene: NA; v_gene: TRBV20-1; j_gene: TRBJ1-2; abundance: NA; CDR3nt: TGCAGTGCTACAGCTAACTATGGCTACACCTTC; CDR3aa: CSATANYGYTF
d_gene: NA; v_gene: TRBV27; j_gene: TRBJ1-5; abundance: few; CDR3nt: TGTGCCAGCAGTTTAATCAGCAATCAGCCCCAGCATTTT; CDR3aa: CASSLISNQPQHF
d_gene: TRBD1; v_gene: TRBV19; j_gene: TRBJ2-3; abundance: NA; CDR3nt: TGTGCCAGTAGGGACAGGGGTTCTTCTTTTGGGGATACGCAGTATTTT; CDR3aa: CASRDRGSSFGDTQYF
d_gene: NA; v_gene: TRBV5-1; j_gene: TRBJ1-2; abundance: NA; CDR3nt: TGCGCCAGCAGCTCGGACGGATTCTATGGCTACACCTTC; CDR3aa: CASSSDGFYGYTF
d_gene: NA; v_gene: TRBV15; j_gene: TRBJ2-7; abundance: NA; CDR3nt: TGTGCCACCAGCAGAGGTGGGGTTCCCGAGCAGTACTTC; CDR3aa: CATSRGGVPEQYF
d_gene: TRBD2; v_gene: TRBV19; j_gene: TRBJ2-7; abundance: NA; CDR3nt: TGTGCCAGTAACAGCGGGAGGGCAAGGGACGAGCAGTACTTC; CDR3aa: CASNSGRARDEQYF
d_gene: NA; v_gene: TRBV5-1; j_gene: TRBJ2-1; abundance: NA; CDR3nt: TGCGCCAGCAGTTGGCGGAGCAACAATGAGCAGTTCTTC; CDR3aa: CASSWRSNNEQFF
d_gene: NA; v_gene: TRBV6-4; j_gene: TRBJ1-5; abundance: once; CDR3nt: TGTGCCAGCTCCCCCGGGGGGGACAATCAGCCCCAGCATTTT; CDR3aa: CASSPGGDNQPQHF
d_gene: NA; v_gene: TRBV27; j_gene: TRBJ1-1; abundance: NA; CDR3nt: TGTGCCAGCAGTTGGGGTCCTTACACTGAAGCTTTCTTT; CDR3aa: CASSWGPYTEAFF
d_gene: NA; v_gene: TRBV27; j_gene: TRBJ2-1; abundance: medium-sized; CDR3nt: TGTGCCACCTCGAGGGGGAGTAATGAGCAGTTCTTC; CDR3aa: CATSRGSNEQFF
d_gene: TRBD2; v_gene: TRBV12-5; j_gene: TRBJ2-7; abundance: NA; CDR3nt: TGTGCTAGTGGTTTTTTGGCGCGGGAGACATCCTACGAGCAGTACTTC; CDR3aa: CASGFLARETSYEQYF
d_gene: NA; v_gene: TRBV4-3; j_gene: TRBJ2-2; abundance: few; CDR3nt: TGCGCCAGCAGCCAAGACCGGATGCAGAACACCGGGGAGCTGTTTTTT; CDR3aa: CASSQDRMQNTGELFF